What follows are 28 T cell receptor beta chains derived from one specimen sequenced in a study of siplizumab effects on memory and regulatory T cells (dated by TCRdb to about 2019). Libraries were made using the immunoSEQ multiplex PCR assay. TCRdb took over this immuneACCESS table, retaining in-frame rearrangements with V and J assigned. Such tables are incomplete; in checked studies, under half of the missing clones stem from an unresolved V gene, and the remainder is unexplained. A total of approximately 100,000 clones appear in this sample, 90% to 95% of them only once. The biggest ten clones account for roughly 0.78% of the sample. Sequenced material: Tregs sorted from blood. The receptors stem from a human donor in good health.

Only one count was recorded for this clone. The gene calls are TRBV6-5 and TRBJ2-7; 7 positions agree with TRBD1. Germline V gene sequence: CDR1 MNHEY, CDR2 SVGAGI. CDR3 length: 15 amino acids. Germline trimming cut 2 bases from V and 0 bases from J; bases unmatched to any gene: 4. CDR3 bases: TGTGCCAGCAGTTACAGGGGGCTACACTCCTACGAGCAGTACTTC. This gives the protein CASSYRGLHSYEQYF.

This chain joins TRBV27 and TRBJ2-6, with D perhaps TRBD1 (5 bases). The germline V gene encodes CDR1 MNHEY and CDR2 SMNVEV (reference sequence). The CDR3 totals 15 residues. Trimming took off 2 bases at V and 2 bases at J, with 7 bases between the two ends. CDR3 nucleotides: TGTGCCAGCAGTTTAGTCAGGGCTGGGGCCAACGTCCTGACTTTC. As protein: CASSLVRAGANVLTF. Filled out from reference TRBV27 and TRBJ2-6, the complete variable domain reads EAQVTQNPRYLITVTGKKLTVTCSQNMNHEYMSWYRQDPGLGLRQIYYSMNVEVTDKGDVPEGYKVSRKEKRNFPLILESPSPNQTSLYFCASSLVRAGANVLTFGAGSRLTVL.

The rearrangement uses TRBV19 and TRBJ2-5, with D perhaps given as TRBD1 or TRBD2 (5 bases each). The end of the DNA fits TRBJ2-7 better, so the J call may be wrong. The CDR3 contains 13 residues. Germline values: CDR1 LNHDA, CDR2 SQIVND (reference sequence). In nucleotides, the CDR3 is TGTGCCAGTAGTGACGTGAGGGGTGGCGAGCAGTACTTC. Protein sequence: CASSDVRGGEQYF.

The genes are TRBV10-2 and TRBJ2-1, with D perhaps TRBD1 or TRBD2 (5 bases each). Trimming cost V 4 bases and J 7 bases, with 20 bases left between them. The germline V gene encodes CDR1 WSHSY and CDR2 SAAADI. This CDR3 has 16 residues. The CDR3 DNA is TGCGCCAGCAGTGTAAATTCGGGACGCAGCATGAATGAGCAGTTCTTC. Encoded protein: CASSVNSGRSMNEQFF.

The chain combines TRBV7-9 with TRBJ2-1, with TRBD2 matching 9 bases. The J segment lost 4 bases and the V segment lost 1 base, leaving 14 bases of the junction unmatched. Germline CDR1 is SEHNR and CDR2 is FQNEAQ (reference sequence). The CDR3 is 19 amino acids. The CDR3 bases are TGTGCCAGCAGCTTAGGGTCAGGCGGGAGGGCCCGCAGGTACAATGAGCAGTTCTTC. This codes for CASSLGSGGRARRYNEQFF.

About this clone itself: Other DNA sequences in the same sample also yield this CDR3. V gene TRBV19 combines with J gene TRBJ1-5; D unresolved. This CDR3 comprises 14 residues. The V end was cut by 5 bases, the J end by 4 bases, with 12 bases between. Germline V CDR1 and CDR2: LNHDA, SQIVND (reference sequence). CDR3 nucleotides: TGTGCCAGTAGTGGAACCGGAGGTAATCAGCCCCAGCATTTT. Translation gives CASSGTGGNQPQHF.

The gene calls are TRBV7-2 and TRBJ2-7; D is perhaps TRBD1 or TRBD2 (5 bases each). The ends were cut back, 4 bases at V and 2 bases at J, with 9 bases in the middle. CDR3 length equals 13 residues. Germline V CDR1 and CDR2: SGHTA, FQGNSA. CDR3 amino acids: CASSSGRAYEQYF. CDR3 DNA: TGTGCCAGCAGCTCGGGACGGGCCTACGAGCAGTACTTC.

CDR3 DNA sequence: TGTGCCAGCTCAACCGGGTTCTTGCAGGCCTATGGCTACACCTTC. Its protein product is CASSTGFLQAYGYTF. The chain uses TRBV18 and TRBJ1-2; D gene ambiguous. The CDR3 covers 15 residues. Germline lookup yields CDR1 KGHSH and CDR2 LQKENI. The V gene lost 5 bases and the J gene lost 4 bases, with 17 bases spanning the gap.

V usage is TRBV12-5 and J usage is TRBJ1-1, with D uncertain. This CDR3 has 13 residues. V gave up 3 bases and J gave up 0 bases, with 5 bases separating them. Per the germline V gene, CDR1 is LGHNT and CDR2 is FRNRAP. CDR3 amino acids: CASGLDLNTEAFF. CDR3 sequence (DNA): TGTGCTAGTGGTTTAGACTTGAACACTGAAGCTTTCTTT.

This rearrangement joins TRBV7-9 to TRBJ2-3; possibly TRBD1 for D (5 bases). There are 14 residues in the CDR3. From germline, CDR1 is SEHNR and CDR2 FQNEAQ (reference sequence). V was clipped by 5 bases and J by 6 bases, with 15 bases between them. This chain's CDR3 is CASSTDTSTDTQYF. Written as DNA, the CDR3 is TGTGCCAGCAGCACGGACACCTCCACGGATACGCAGTATTTT. Drawing the rest from reference TRBV7-9 and TRBJ2-3, the complete variable domain is DTGVSQNPRHKITKRGQNVTFRCDPISEHNRLYWYRQTLGQGPEFLTYFQNEAQLEKSRLLSDRFSAERPKGSFSTLEIQRTEQGDSAMYLCASSTDTSTDTQYFGPGTRLTVL.

The gene calls are TRBV9 and TRBJ2-1; tentatively, D is TRBD2 (6 bases). Trimming took 1 base from V and 0 from J, leaving 17 bases between them. The CDR3 has 18 amino acids. Germline loops: CDR1 SGDLS, CDR2 YYNGEE. CDR3 sequence: CASSVYALAMSSYNEQFF. DNA for the CDR3: TGTGCCAGCAGCGTATATGCGCTAGCGATGAGCTCCTACAATGAGCAGTTCTTC.

The CDR3 reads CASSPRGGSYGYTF. CDR3 sequence (DNA): TGTGCCAGCAGCCCCCGGGGAGGGTCCTATGGCTACACCTTC. The chain joins TRBV7-3 to TRBJ1-2; D uncertain. CDR1 SGHTA and CDR2 FQGTGA come from the germline V gene. The germline V and J ends were trimmed by 5 bases and 4 bases, with 14 bases remaining between them. The CDR3 sequence is 14 residues long. The entire variable domain, with the rest obtained from reference TRBV7-3 and TRBJ1-2, is as follows: GAGVSQTPSNKVTEKGKYVELRCDPISGHTALYWYRQSLGQGPEFLIYFQGTGAADDSGLPNDRFFAVRPEGSVSTLKIQRTERGDSAVYLCASSPRGGSYGYTFGSGTRLTVV.

This clone was detected only once. The V and J genes are TRBV18 and TRBJ2-3; D perhaps matches TRBD1 (6 bases). V shed 3 bases and J shed 2 bases, with 12 bases lying between them. Germline loops: CDR1 KGHSH, CDR2 LQKENI. The CDR3 totals 15 residues. CDR3 sequence (DNA): TGTGCCAGCTCACCTCCACAGGGTGTCACAGATACGCAGTATTTT. It translates to CASSPPQGVTDTQYF. The full variable domain, with the rest looked up from reference TRBV18 and TRBJ2-3, is NAGVMQNPRHLVRRRGQEARLRCSPMKGHSHVYWYRQLPEEGLKFMVYLQKENIIDESGMPKERFSAEFPKEGPSILRIQQVVRGDSAAYFCASSPPQGVTDTQYFGPGTRLTVL.

The V gene is TRBV7-6, the J gene TRBJ2-5, with D possibly matching TRBD1 (6 bases). Trimming took off 1 base at V and 2 bases at J, with 14 bases between the two ends. CDR3 length: 16 residues. Germline-derived CDR1 and CDR2 are SGHVS and FNYEAQ. The CDR3: CASSLGTRGMQETQYF. The CDR3 nucleotides are TGTGCCAGCAGCTTAGGCACCAGGGGAATGCAAGAGACCCAGTACTTC.

This clone was seen just once. This rearrangement joins TRBV19 to TRBJ2-3, with D tentatively TRBD2 (6 bases). Germline CDR1 LNHDA, CDR2 SQIVND (reference sequence). V was cut by 4 bases and J by 3 bases, with 11 bases left in between. This CDR3 is 14 amino acids long. This CDR3 is CASSRGGGTDTQYF. In DNA form, the CDR3 reads TGTGCCAGTAGTAGGGGTGGGGGGACAGATACGCAGTATTTT.

The chain recombines TRBV19 with TRBJ2-4, with D uncertain. The germline V and J ends were trimmed by 3 bases and 0 bases, with 6 bases remaining between them. The length of the CDR3 is 14 residues. Germline CDR1 LNHDA, CDR2 SQIVND (reference sequence). CDR3 amino acids: CASSMGGAKNIQYF. DNA for the CDR3: TGTGCCAGTAGTATGGGTGGAGCCAAAAACATTCAGTACTTC. Full variable domain (missing parts from reference TRBV19 and TRBJ2-4): DGGITQSPKYLFRKEGQNVTLSCEQNLNHDAMYWYRQDPGQGLRLIYYSQIVNDFQKGDIAEGYSVSREKKESFPLTVTSAQKNPTAFYLCASSMGGAKNIQYFGAGTRLSVL.

The chain combines TRBV10-1 with TRBJ1-2; D is perhaps TRBD1 (6 bases). Looked up from germline, CDR1 is WNHNN and CDR2 is SYGVQD (reference sequence). V gave up 3 bases and J gave up 3 bases, with 11 bases separating them. The CDR3 is made up of 14 amino acids. DNA for the CDR3: TGCGCCAGCAGTGAAAGGGGGAGAGACTATGGCTACACCTTC. Its protein product is CASSERGRDYGYTF.

The chain links TRBV6-5 to TRBJ1-2; no firm D call. Germline assignment: CDR1 MNHEY and CDR2 SVGAGI. The ends were cut back, 5 bases at V and 7 bases at J, with 14 bases in the middle. This CDR3 contains 13 residues. CDR3 amino acids: CASSPMPAFGYTF. CDR3 sequence (DNA): TGTGCCAGCAGTCCTATGCCGGCGTTTGGCTACACCTTC.

This rearrangement joins TRBV7-9 to TRBJ2-1; 8 nucleotides align to TRBD1. The CDR3 is 17 residues long. V dropped 2 bases and J dropped 7; count of bases not matched to a gene: 13. Germline lookup yields CDR1 SEHNR and CDR2 FQNEAQ (reference sequence). CDR3 nucleotide sequence: TGTGCCAGCAGCTTATATCCCTGGACAGGGAGAAGGAATGAGCAGTTCTTC. Translating it yields CASSLYPWTGRRNEQFF.

CDR3 nucleotide sequence: TGTGCCAGCAGCTTCAGACTAGCGGGAGTAAGCGCCTACGAGCAGTACTTC. Translation gives CASSFRLAGVSAYEQYF. The chain carries TRBV11-2 and TRBJ2-7, with TRBD2 matching over 12 bases. Unmatched junction bases numbered 8, after V lost 3 bases and J lost 2 bases. This CDR3 is built from 17 residues. Germline CDR1 reads SGHAT; CDR2 reads FQNNGV.

The V call is TRBV15, the J call TRBJ2-6, with D maybe TRBD2 (6 bases). V dropped 1 base and J dropped 0 bases, with 13 bases sitting between them. The CDR3 is 18 residues long. Per the germline V gene, CDR1 is LNHNV and CDR2 is YYDKDF (reference sequence). The CDR3 nucleotides read TGTGCCACCAGCAGAGGGCAGGGACTTTTCTCTGGGGCCAACGTCCTGACTTTC. Encoded protein: CATSRGQGLFSGANVLTF.

The V gene is TRBV6-5, the J gene TRBJ2-5, with 9 bases fitting TRBD1. Trimming at V came to 4 bases and at J to 4 bases, leaving 10 bases not matched to a gene. The germline CDR1 and CDR2 sequences are MNHEY and SVGAGI. This CDR3 has 16 residues. CDR3 amino acids: CASSSISVTGGETQYF. DNA for the CDR3: TGTGCCAGCAGTTCAATTAGCGTGACAGGGGGAGAGACCCAGTACTTC.

The chain couples TRBV2 to TRBJ2-1, with D possibly TRBD1 on 6 matching bases. Trimming removed 5 bases at V and 4 bases at J, with 21 bases between. The CDR3 is 17 residues long. CDR1 and CDR2 (germline): SNHLY, FYNNEI. The CDR3 spells CASSRQTGSYGYNEQFF. In DNA, the CDR3 is TGTGCCAGCAGTCGTCAGACAGGCTCCTATGGGTACAATGAGCAGTTCTTC.

This chain uses TRBV4-1 with TRBJ2-7; 10 bases align to TRBD1. CDR3 length equals 15 residues. Per germline, CDR1 MGHRA and CDR2 YSYEKL. With 1 base clipped from V and 6 bases from J, the junction kept 6 bases outside the gene matches. DNA of the CDR3: TGCGCCAGCAGCCAAGGGGGACAGGGGTATTCCGAGCAGTACTTC. It encodes CASSQGGQGYSEQYF.

The chain combines TRBV2 with TRBJ1-5; D gene ambiguous. With 6 bases removed from V and 7 bases from J, the gap between germline ends came to 10 bases. Germline V gene data show CDR1 as SNHLY and CDR2 as FYNNEI. This CDR3 has 12 residues. The CDR3 nucleotides are TGTGCCAGCAGAGCTAATCTACAGCCCCAGCATTTT. Translation gives CASRANLQPQHF.

V gene TRBV11-3 combines with J gene TRBJ2-1, with D perhaps matching TRBD1 or TRBD2 (7 bases each). Germline V gene data show CDR1 as SGHNT and CDR2 as YENEEA. The length of the CDR3 is 14 residues. V gave up 5 bases and J gave up 9 bases, with 17 bases separating them. In DNA, the CDR3 is TGTGCCAGCAGCCCGCCTGACAGGGAGGGTGAGCAGTTCTTC. Protein sequence: CASSPPDREGEQFF.

The J gene is TRBJ1-5, the V gene TRBV19; 11 bases line up with TRBD1. The CDR3 has 15 residues. With 7 bases clipped from V and 7 bases from J, the junction kept 9 bases outside the gene matches. From germline, CDR1 is LNHDA and CDR2 SQIVND (reference sequence). The CDR3 is CASTSGQGVRQPQHF. The CDR3 DNA is TGTGCCAGTACCTCGGGACAGGGGGTAAGGCAGCCCCAGCATTTT. The whole variable domain, remainder taken from reference TRBV19 and TRBJ1-5, is DGGITQSPKYLFRKEGQNVTLSCEQNLNHDAMYWYRQDPGQGLRLIYYSQIVNDFQKGDIAEGYSVSREKKESFPLTVTSAQKNPTAFYLCASTSGQGVRQPQHFGDGTRLSIL.

A note on this clone: Other nucleotide sequences in the sample specify the same CDR3. The V gene is TRBV10-3, the J gene TRBJ2-1; the D is unclear. This CDR3 spans 12 amino acids. Trimming pared 0 bases from V and 4 bases from J, leaving 1 base between. From germline, CDR1 is ENHRY and CDR2 SYGVKD. CDR3 residues: CAISESYNEQFF. The CDR3 DNA sequence: TGTGCCATCAGTGAGTCGTACAATGAGCAGTTCTTC.